This T cell receptor beta chain is from a study of monozygotic twins with inflammatory bowel disease. Broader study findings: IBD patients carried less diverse TCRbeta repertoires (inverse Simpson) than healthy co-twins. For IBD patients, clonotypes shared with others were fewer than for healthy twins, especially with disease activity.

With respect to this clonotype: Its antigen is still unknown.

The UMIs carried a 6-nucleotide sample barcode, and they were added by template switching. TCRdb reprocessed the 5' RACE reads and stores each CDR3 protein as one record, lacking DNA. Its clone listing holds 400,000 to 500,000 distinct CDR3 sequences. The length of the CDR3 is 13 residues. Per the germline V gene, CDR1 is MGHDK and CDR2 is SYGVNS. The TCR sequence derives from a human donor with ulcerative colitis or Crohn's disease, or a healthy co-twin of an affected twin (not recorded which). V and J are TRBV25-1 and TRBJ2-7; TCRdb's D call, TRBD1, is unchecked because there is no DNA. The sample was blood. The CDR3 loop is CASSATGGSEQYF.